These 26 T cell receptor beta chains were sequenced from one sample in a study of T cells in localized non-small cell lung cancer. Profiling relied on immunoSEQ multiplex PCR, and the TCRdb table lists in-frame clones only, not all of them. The table shows roughly 86,000 clones, with 84% occurring only once. Sequencing used peripheral blood, obtained before any cancer treatment. The source of these receptors is a man aged 35 to 69 with stage I lung adenocarcinoma.

The V and J genes are TRBV27 and TRBJ2-1; 12 bases are shared with TRBD2. V lost 5 bases, J lost 5 bases, and 7 bases stayed unmatched. The CDR3 contains 16 residues. Germline lookup yields CDR1 MNHEY and CDR2 SMNVEV (reference sequence). CDR3 residues: CASSPRLAGDNNEQFF. In DNA form, the CDR3 reads TGTGCCAGCAGTCCCCGACTAGCGGGGGACAACAATGAGCAGTTCTTC.

The rearrangement joins TRBV6-4 to TRBJ2-3; D call uncertain. Per the germline V gene, CDR1 is MRHNA and CDR2 is SNTAGT. The CDR3 extends over 15 amino acids. Trimming took 6 bases from V and 0 from J, leaving 13 bases between them. Here the CDR3 DNA reads TGTGCCAGCAGAACGACCTCTAGTAGCACAGATACGCAGTATTTT. Protein sequence: CASRTTSSSTDTQYF.

The chain couples TRBV5-6 to TRBJ2-3, with D uncertain. V was cut by 3 bases and J by 5 bases, with 13 bases left in between. CDR1 and CDR2 (germline): SGHDT, YYEEEE. The length of the CDR3 is 14 residues. CDR3 loop: CASSWLTGGDTQYF. The CDR3 region has the DNA TGTGCCAGCAGCTGGCTGACTGGTGGAGATACGCAGTATTTT. The variable domain in full, with the rest retrieved from reference TRBV5-6 and TRBJ2-3, is DAGVTQSPTHLIKTRGQQVTLRCSPKSGHDTVSWYQQALGQGPQFIFQYYEEEERQRGNFPDRFSGHQFPNYSSELNVNALLLGDSALYLCASSWLTGGDTQYFGPGTRLTVL.

This chain links TRBV5-1 with TRBJ2-5; D is perhaps TRBD1 (6 bases). CDR3 length: 14 amino acids. V lost 4 bases, J lost 2 bases, and 12 bases lay in between. Germline V gene sequence: CDR1 SGHRS, CDR2 YFSETQ. The CDR3 protein is CASSKQGAQETQYF. The DNA for the CDR3 is TGCGCCAGCAGCAAACAGGGTGCGCAAGAGACCCAGTACTTC.

The J gene is TRBJ1-2, the V gene TRBV6-5; perhaps TRBD1 as D (6 bases). This CDR3 spans 16 amino acids. CDR1 and CDR2 from the germline V gene are MNHEY and SVGAGI. V shed 4 bases and J shed 2 bases, with 17 bases lying between them. The CDR3: CASSFLQGTVNYGYTF. DNA for the CDR3: TGTGCCAGCAGTTTCCTACAGGGCACTGTCAACTATGGCTACACCTTC.

The chain employs TRBV19 and TRBJ1-2; D is unclear. Germline assignment: CDR1 LNHDA and CDR2 SQIVND (reference sequence). This CDR3 has 14 residues. The V end was cut by 4 bases, the J end by 7 bases, with 16 bases between. The CDR3, as DNA: TGTGCCAGTAGTAAGTCCCTTGAAGGCGCTGGCTACACCTTC. Its translation is CASSKSLEGAGYTF.

The genes are TRBV9 and TRBJ2-3; 9 bases fit TRBD2. The CDR3 loop spans 15 amino acids. The ends lost 0 bases at V and 2 bases at J; junction bases unmatched: 1. The germline V gene encodes CDR1 SGDLS and CDR2 YYNGEE. DNA for the CDR3: TGTGCCAGCAGCGTAGTAGCGGGAGCCACAGATACGCAGTATTTT. Amino acids: CASSVVAGATDTQYF.

The chain employs TRBV11-3 and TRBJ2-2, with D possibly being TRBD1 (5 bases). This CDR3 region has 17 residues. The V gene lost 5 bases and the J gene lost 4 bases, with 20 bases spanning the gap. Germline assignment: CDR1 SGHNT and CDR2 YENEEA. CDR3 loop: CASSPSQGWAGTGELFF. The CDR3 coding sequence is TGTGCCAGCAGCCCGTCCCAGGGCTGGGCTGGCACCGGGGAGCTGTTTTTT. The full variable domain, completed using reference TRBV11-3 and TRBJ2-2, is EAGVVQSPRYKIIEKKQPVAFWCNPISGHNTLYWYLQNLGQGPELLIRYENEEAVDDSQLPKDRFSAERLKGVDSTLKIQPAELGDSAVYLCASSPSQGWAGTGELFFGEGSRLTVL.

The chain recombines TRBV30 with TRBJ1-6; no clear D gene. The CDR3 totals 16 residues. From germline, CDR1 is GTSNPN and CDR2 SVGIG (reference sequence). V lost 5 bases, J lost 5 bases, and 19 bases lay in between. CDR3 residues: CAWAGPKAGHNSPLHF. The CDR3, as DNA: TGTGCCTGGGCCGGGCCGAAGGCAGGCCATAATTCACCCCTCCACTTT. Drawing the rest from reference TRBV30 and TRBJ1-6, the complete variable domain is SQTIHQWPATLVQPVGSPLSLECTVEGTSNPNLYWYRQAAGRGLQLLFYSVGIGQISSEVPQNLSASRPQDRQFILSSKKLLLSDSGFYLCAWAGPKAGHNSPLHFGNGTRLTVT.

The J gene is TRBJ2-7, the V gene TRBV18; 7 nucleotides line up with TRBD1. This CDR3 contains 13 residues. Germline trimming cut 3 bases from V and 3 bases from J; bases unmatched to any gene: 2. The germline gives CDR1 KGHSH, CDR2 LQKENI. For the CDR3, the DNA is TGTGCCAGCTCACCGACAGGGATCTACGAGCAGTACTTC. Translation gives CASSPTGIYEQYF.

For the CDR3, the DNA is TGCAGCGTTGACTCCGGGACAGGGTTCGAGCAGTACTTC. Its protein product is CSVDSGTGFEQYF. The J gene is TRBJ2-7, the V gene TRBV29-1, with TRBD1 identical over 9 bases. V lost 3 bases, J lost 6 bases, and 6 bases stayed unmatched. CDR1 is SQVTM, CDR2 ANQGSEA, per germline. The CDR3 loop spans 13 amino acids.

This chain joins TRBV7-6 and TRBJ2-7; D possibly corresponds to TRBD1 (6 bases). Germline V gives CDR1 SGHVS, CDR2 FNYEAQ. CDR3 length: 14 residues. Trimming left V 5 bases short and J 6 bases short, with 17 bases between. The CDR3 is CASSPSTGLGEQYF. The CDR3 DNA sequence: TGTGCCAGCAGCCCCTCGACAGGACTGGGCGAGCAGTACTTC.

This rearrangement joins TRBV4-3 to TRBJ1-3; D is perhaps TRBD1 (5 bases). This CDR3 comprises 16 residues. Per germline, CDR1 LGHNA and CDR2 YSLEER. V was shortened by 0 bases and J by 8 bases, with 17 bases between the two germline ends. CDR3 residues: CASSQDSIAEGDTIYF. The DNA for the CDR3 is TGCGCCAGCAGCCAAGACTCCATAGCCGAAGGGGACACCATATATTTT.

The V gene is TRBV7-2, the J gene TRBJ2-7; D remains ambiguous. The CDR3 spans 15 residues. Trimming stripped 2 bases from V and 0 bases from J, with 11 bases between. The V gene's germline CDR1 is SGHTA and CDR2 FQGNSA. CDR3 DNA sequence: TGTGCCAGCAGCTTATCAGGCAGGAGCTCCTACGAGCAGTACTTC. This sequence encodes CASSLSGRSSYEQYF.

The chain combines TRBV9 with TRBJ2-1; a possible D gene is TRBD1 (5 bases). With 0 bases removed from V and 7 bases from J, the gap between germline ends came to 11 bases. The CDR3 is made up of 14 amino acids. Germline loops: CDR1 SGDLS, CDR2 YYNGEE. The CDR3 loop reads CASSVGAGRNEQFF. CDR3 bases: TGTGCCAGCAGCGTAGGGGCAGGGCGTAATGAGCAGTTCTTC.

The V gene is TRBV27, the J gene TRBJ2-7; D is uncertain. Trimming cost V 7 bases and J 0 bases, with 13 bases left between them. This CDR3 comprises 14 residues. Germline CDR1 and CDR2: MNHEY and SMNVEV (reference sequence). CDR3 region: CASKATTSSYEQYF. The CDR3 region has the DNA TGTGCCAGCAAAGCGACAACGAGCTCCTACGAGCAGTACTTC.

In this sample, this clone turned up a few times. The V and J genes are TRBV5-6 and TRBJ1-4; 8 bases are shared with TRBD1. This CDR3 contains 14 residues. The V and J ends lost 0 bases and 8 bases, in that order; junction bases with no gene match: 3. The germline CDR1 and CDR2 sequences are SGHDT and YYEEEE. CDR3 in amino acids: CASSLGTGQEKLFF. CDR3 bases: TGTGCCAGCAGCTTGGGGACAGGGCAGGAAAAACTGTTTTTT.

V and J are TRBV7-9 and TRBJ2-2; 9 nucleotides align to TRBD1. The CDR3 extends over 17 amino acids. Trimming removed 5 bases from V and 10 bases from J; junction bases left unmatched: 17. Germline V gives CDR1 SEHNR, CDR2 FQNEAQ (reference sequence). The CDR3 coding sequence is TGTGCCAGCAGCGTCCTCTCGGGGACAGGGCGTTTGGAGGAGCTGTTTTTT. Its translation is CASSVLSGTGRLEELFF. Using reference TRBV7-9 and TRBJ2-2 for the parts outside the CDR3, the full variable domain is DTGVSQNPRHKITKRGQNVTFRCDPISEHNRLYWYRQTLGQGPEFLTYFQNEAQLEKSRLLSDRFSAERPKGSFSTLEIQRTEQGDSAMYLCASSVLSGTGRLEELFFGEGSRLTVL.

V gene TRBV6-6 combines with J gene TRBJ1-5; D not resolved. CDR1 MNHNY and CDR2 SVGAGI come from the germline V gene (reference sequence). V was trimmed by 5 bases and J by 4 bases, leaving 12 bases between them. This CDR3 region has 14 residues. CDR3 in DNA: TGTGCCAGCAGTACTGCGGCGGGGAATCAGCCCCAGCATTTT. It codes for CASSTAAGNQPQHF.

This chain joins TRBV4-2 and TRBJ1-3; D gene ambiguous. Trimming stripped 3 bases from V and 0 bases from J, with 9 bases between. The germline CDR1 and CDR2 sequences are LGHNA and YNFKEQ. The CDR3 sequence is 15 residues long. CDR3 sequence reads: CASSQSEASGNTIYF. The CDR3 nucleotides are TGTGCCAGCAGCCAGTCAGAGGCCTCTGGAAACACCATATATTTT.

The chain links TRBV6-4 to TRBJ2-3, with D perhaps TRBD1 (5 bases). Germline V gene lookup returns CDR1 MRHNA and CDR2 SNTAGT. V lost 3 bases to trimming and J lost 6 bases, with 25 bases between them. This CDR3 region has 18 residues. The CDR3 sequence is CASSDPPSGPQKGDTQYF. The CDR3 nucleotides are TGTGCCAGCAGTGATCCTCCTTCCGGCCCTCAGAAGGGGGATACGCAGTATTTT.

The chain carries TRBV18 and TRBJ2-7; D is unclear. This CDR3 is 13 amino acids long. Germline lookup yields CDR1 KGHSH and CDR2 LQKENI. Trimming pared 1 base from V and 6 bases from J, leaving 10 bases between. Here the CDR3 DNA reads TGTGCCAGCTCACCACTTCGAGTGGGCGAGCAGTACTTC. This translates into CASSPLRVGEQYF.

The CDR3 nucleotides are TGTGCCAGCAAGTGGGGACTAGCGGGGACCGAGCAGTACTTC. Translated: CASKWGLAGTEQYF. V usage is TRBV28 and J usage is TRBJ2-7; TRBD2 agrees at 13 bases. This CDR3 is built from 14 residues. V was clipped by 7 bases and J by 6 bases; unmatched bases: 6. Germline-derived CDR1 and CDR2 are MDHEN and SYDVKM.

This clone came up once. The V call is TRBV5-4, the J call TRBJ1-2; D is uncertain. The CDR3 has 11 amino acids. Germline CDR1 is SGHNT and CDR2 is YYREEE (reference sequence). Trimming took off 4 bases at V and 8 bases at J, with 9 bases between the two ends. The CDR3 DNA follows: TGTGCCAGCAGCGACCTCGGGGGCTACACCTTC. This gives the protein CASSDLGGYTF.

The chain uses TRBV5-1 and TRBJ2-1; 8 positions agree with TRBD1. The CDR3 is 14 amino acids. Germline V gives CDR1 SGHRS, CDR2 YFSETQ. Trimming removed 4 bases from V and 7 bases from J; junction bases left unmatched: 7. The CDR3 nucleotides are TGCGCCAGCAGCCCATCGGACAGGGTAAATGAGCAGTTCTTC. Its translation is CASSPSDRVNEQFF.

This clone was picked up a small number of times. This chain links TRBV6-5 with TRBJ1-1; TRBD1 matches at 7 bases. The CDR3 extends over 15 amino acids. Trimming at V came to 4 bases and at J to 1 base, leaving 6 bases not matched to a gene. Germline V CDR1 and CDR2: MNHEY, SVGAGI. CDR3 sequence (DNA): TGTGCCAGCAGTTCCAGGGGGGCGGGGAACACTGAAGCTTTCTTT. It translates to CASSSRGAGNTEAFF.